This T cell receptor (beta chain) was sequenced during a study of CD8 T cells in Susac syndrome. This CDR3 spans 14 amino acids. V lost 3 bases to trimming and J lost 4 bases; unmatched junction nucleotides: 4. Germline values: CDR1 MDHEN, CDR2 SYDVKM. Random-hexamer reverse transcription was applied to about 0.45 to 1 ug RNA. A multiplex approach, immunoSEQ multiplex PCR, amplified TCR beta CDR3 across 54 Vbeta and 13 Jbeta. TCRdb re-analysed the immunoSEQ multiplex PCR reads in MiXCR, keeping a single row per CDR3 protein. The table lists about 300,000 distinct CDR3 sequences, 85% of them singletons.

This clonotype was sampled from a human donor with multiple sclerosis. Sequencing was carried out using CD8+ T cells from PBMCs. The chain uses TRBV28 and TRBJ2-7, with 9 bases matching TRBD2. The CDR3 sequence is CASSFAGGPYEQYF. Here the CDR3 DNA reads TGTGCCAGCAGTTTTGCGGGAGGGCCGTACGAGCAGTACTTC. Using reference TRBV28 and TRBJ2-7 for the parts outside the CDR3, the full variable domain is DVKVTQSSRYLVKRTGEKVFLECVQDMDHENMFWYRQDPGLGLRLIYFSYDVKMKEKGDIPEGYSVSREKKERFSLILESASTNQTSMYLCASSFAGGPYEQYFGPGTRLTVT.